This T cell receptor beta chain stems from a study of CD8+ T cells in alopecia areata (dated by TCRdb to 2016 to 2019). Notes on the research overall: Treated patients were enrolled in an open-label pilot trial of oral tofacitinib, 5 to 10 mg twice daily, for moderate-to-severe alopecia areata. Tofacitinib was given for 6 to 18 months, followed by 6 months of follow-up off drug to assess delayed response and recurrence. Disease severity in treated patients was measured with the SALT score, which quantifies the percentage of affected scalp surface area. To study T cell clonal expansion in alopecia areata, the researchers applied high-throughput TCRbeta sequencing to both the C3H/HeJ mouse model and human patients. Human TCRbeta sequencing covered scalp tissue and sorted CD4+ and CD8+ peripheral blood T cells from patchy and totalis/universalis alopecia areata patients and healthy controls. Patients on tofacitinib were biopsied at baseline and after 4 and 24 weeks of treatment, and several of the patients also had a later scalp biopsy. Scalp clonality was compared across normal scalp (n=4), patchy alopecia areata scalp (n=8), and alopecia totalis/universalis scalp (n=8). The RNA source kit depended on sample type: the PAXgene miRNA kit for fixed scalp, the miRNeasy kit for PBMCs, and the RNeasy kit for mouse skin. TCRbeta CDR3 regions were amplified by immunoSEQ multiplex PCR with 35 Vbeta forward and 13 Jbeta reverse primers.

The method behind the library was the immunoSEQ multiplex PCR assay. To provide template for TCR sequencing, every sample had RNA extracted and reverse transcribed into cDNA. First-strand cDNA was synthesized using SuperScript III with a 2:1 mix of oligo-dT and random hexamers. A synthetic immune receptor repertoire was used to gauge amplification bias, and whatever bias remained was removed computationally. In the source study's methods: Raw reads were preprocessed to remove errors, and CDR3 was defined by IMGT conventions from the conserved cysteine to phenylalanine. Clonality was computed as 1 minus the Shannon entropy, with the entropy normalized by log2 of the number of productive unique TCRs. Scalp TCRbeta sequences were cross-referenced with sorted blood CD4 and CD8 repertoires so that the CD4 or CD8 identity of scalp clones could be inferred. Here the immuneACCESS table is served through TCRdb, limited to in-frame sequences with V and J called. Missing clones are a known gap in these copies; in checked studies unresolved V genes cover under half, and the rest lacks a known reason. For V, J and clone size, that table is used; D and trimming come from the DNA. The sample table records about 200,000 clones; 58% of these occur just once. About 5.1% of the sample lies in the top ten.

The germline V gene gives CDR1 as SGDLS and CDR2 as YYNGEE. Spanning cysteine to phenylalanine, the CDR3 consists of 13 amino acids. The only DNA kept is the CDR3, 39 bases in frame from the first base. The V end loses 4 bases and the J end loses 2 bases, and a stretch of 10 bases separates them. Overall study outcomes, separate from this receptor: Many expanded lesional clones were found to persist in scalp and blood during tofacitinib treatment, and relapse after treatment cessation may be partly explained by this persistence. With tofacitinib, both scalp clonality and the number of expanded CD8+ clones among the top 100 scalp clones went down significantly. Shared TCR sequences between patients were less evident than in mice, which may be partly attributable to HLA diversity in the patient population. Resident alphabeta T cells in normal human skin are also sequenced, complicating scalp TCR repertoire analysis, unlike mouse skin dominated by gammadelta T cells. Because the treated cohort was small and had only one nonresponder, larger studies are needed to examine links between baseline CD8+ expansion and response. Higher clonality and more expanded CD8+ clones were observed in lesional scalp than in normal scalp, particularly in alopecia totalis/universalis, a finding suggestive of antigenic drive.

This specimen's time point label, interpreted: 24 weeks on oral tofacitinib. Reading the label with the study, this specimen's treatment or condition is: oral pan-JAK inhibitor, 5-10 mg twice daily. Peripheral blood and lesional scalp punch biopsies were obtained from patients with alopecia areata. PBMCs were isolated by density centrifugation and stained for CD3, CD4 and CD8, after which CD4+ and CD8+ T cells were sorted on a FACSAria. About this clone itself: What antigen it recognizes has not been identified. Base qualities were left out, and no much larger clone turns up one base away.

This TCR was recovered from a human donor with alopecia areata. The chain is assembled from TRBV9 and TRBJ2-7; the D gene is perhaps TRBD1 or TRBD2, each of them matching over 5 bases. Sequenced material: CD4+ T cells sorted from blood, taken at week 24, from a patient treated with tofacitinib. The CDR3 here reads CASSTGPTYEQYF. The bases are TGTGCCAGCAGCACGGGACCGACCTACGAGCAGTACTTC.